This T cell receptor (beta chain) was sequenced for a study of T cell responses to AZD1222 COVID-19 vaccine. Profiling relied on immunoSEQ multiplex PCR, and the TCRdb table lists in-frame clones only, not all of them. The table shows approximately 150,000 clones, with about 90% occurring only once. Material: peripheral blood, obtained 28 days after the second AZD1222 dose. The TCR comes from an adult who received the AZD1222 COVID-19 vaccine.

CDR3: CASSLRDRETQYF. The CDR3 DNA is TGTGCCAGCAGCTTAAGGGACAGAGAGACCCAGTACTTC. The chain uses TRBV7-2 and TRBJ2-5; 7 bases align to TRBD1. CDR3 length: 13 residues. Germline CDR1 and CDR2: SGHTA and FQGNSA. Trimming cost V 2 bases and J 4 bases; bases outside gene matches: 1.